The rows below give T cell receptor beta chains drawn from one sample of a study of T cells in tuberculosis. Using immunoSEQ multiplex PCR, the repertoire was profiled, and TCRdb retains in-frame clones only, with some absent. Seen here are some 20,000 clones, around 91% observed once, and the top ten hold under 15%. The source material was PBMCs. The receptor set was obtained from a donor between 5 and 29 years old with latent tuberculosis or without tuberculosis infection. Each CDR3 is given with its conserved first and last residue. Each record gives: D gene, CDR3 length, clone size, J gene, V gene, CDR3 DNA, CDR3 protein. The D gene is left open where the match is weak. The size field is filled for only some rows; it gives once, few, many or a size class.

D gene: TRBD1; CDR3 length: 13; clone size: NA; J gene: TRBJ1-5; V gene: TRBV30; CDR3 DNA: TGTGCCTGGAGCAAACAGGGGGCACAGCCCCAGCATTTT; CDR3 protein: CAWSKQGAQPQHF
D gene: NA; CDR3 length: 13; clone size: NA; J gene: TRBJ1-2; V gene: TRBV6-1; CDR3 DNA: TGTGCCAGCAGAGACGGGACTAACTATGGCTACACCTTC; CDR3 protein: CASRDGTNYGYTF
D gene: NA; CDR3 length: 13; clone size: NA; J gene: TRBJ1-3; V gene: TRBV5-1; CDR3 DNA: TGCGCCAGCAACGGGGACTCTGGAAACACCATATATTTT; CDR3 protein: CASNGDSGNTIYF
D gene: TRBD1; CDR3 length: 16; clone size: NA; J gene: TRBJ1-2; V gene: TRBV5-1; CDR3 DNA: TGCGCCAGCAAACGTCTTGAGGGTTCACAGGGGAATGGCTACACCTTC; CDR3 protein: CASKRLEGSQGNGYTF
D gene: NA; CDR3 length: 12; clone size: NA; J gene: TRBJ2-5; V gene: TRBV29-1; CDR3 DNA: TGCAGCGTGAGGACACCCCAAGAGACCCAGTACTTC; CDR3 protein: CSVRTPQETQYF
D gene: NA; CDR3 length: 14; clone size: NA; J gene: TRBJ2-4; V gene: TRBV2; CDR3 DNA: TGTGCCAGCAGTCAAGTCCTAGCCAAAAACATTCAGTACTTC; CDR3 protein: CASSQVLAKNIQYF
D gene: NA; CDR3 length: 13; clone size: NA; J gene: TRBJ1-5; V gene: TRBV5-6; CDR3 DNA: TGTGCCAGCAGCCTGGGACACGATCAGCCCCAGCATTTT; CDR3 protein: CASSLGHDQPQHF
D gene: TRBD2; CDR3 length: 15; clone size: NA; J gene: TRBJ2-6; V gene: TRBV5-1; CDR3 DNA: TGCGCCAGGCTCTGCGGGAGCTCTGGGGCCAACGTCCTGACTTTC; CDR3 protein: CARLCGSSGANVLTF
D gene: NA; CDR3 length: 14; clone size: NA; J gene: TRBJ1-1; V gene: TRBV10-1; CDR3 DNA: TGCGCCAGCAGTGGTTCGTCAGGGAACACTGAAGCTTTCTTT; CDR3 protein: CASSGSSGNTEAFF
D gene: NA; CDR3 length: 14; clone size: NA; J gene: TRBJ1-2; V gene: TRBV4-3; CDR3 DNA: TGCGCCAGCAGCCTTGTAGGGGATAACTATGGCTACACCTTC; CDR3 protein: CASSLVGDNYGYTF
D gene: NA; CDR3 length: 12; clone size: NA; J gene: TRBJ1-1; V gene: TRBV19; CDR3 DNA: TGTGCCAGTCGTCCGGGAAGCACTGAAGCTTTCTTT; CDR3 protein: CASRPGSTEAFF
D gene: TRBD1; CDR3 length: 14; clone size: NA; J gene: TRBJ1-2; V gene: TRBV6-1; CDR3 DNA: TGTGCCAGCAGTGGGACGGGACAGAACTATGGCTACACCTTC; CDR3 protein: CASSGTGQNYGYTF
D gene: NA; CDR3 length: 11; clone size: NA; J gene: TRBJ2-7; V gene: TRBV2; CDR3 DNA: TGTGCCAGCGGGAGCTCCTACGAGCAGTACTTC; CDR3 protein: CASGSSYEQYF
D gene: NA; CDR3 length: 14; clone size: NA; J gene: TRBJ1-2; V gene: TRBV4-3; CDR3 DNA: TGCGCCAGCAGCCCCCGGCAGGCTCTCTCAGGCTACACCTTC; CDR3 protein: CASSPRQALSGYTF
D gene: TRBD2; CDR3 length: 16; clone size: NA; J gene: TRBJ2-3; V gene: TRBV5-8; CDR3 DNA: TGTGCCAGCAGCACTGGAGTCGGGACTAGGGAGTTTACGCAGTATTTT; CDR3 protein: CASSTGVGTREFTQYF
D gene: NA; CDR3 length: 14; clone size: NA; J gene: TRBJ1-2; V gene: TRBV5-1; CDR3 DNA: TGCGCCAGCAGCTTGTCAGGCGGGGGAGAAGGCTACACCTTC; CDR3 protein: CASSLSGGGEGYTF
D gene: TRBD1; CDR3 length: 17; clone size: NA; J gene: TRBJ2-3; V gene: TRBV9; CDR3 DNA: TGTGCCAGCAACCCCGGGACAGGGAGAACGCTCACAGATACGCAGTATTTT; CDR3 protein: CASNPGTGRTLTDTQYF
D gene: NA; CDR3 length: 14; clone size: NA; J gene: TRBJ1-1; V gene: TRBV27; CDR3 DNA: TGTGCCAGCAACCAAGGGGGAATGGGGAGAACAGCTTTCTTT; CDR3 protein: CASNQGGMGRTAFF
D gene: NA; CDR3 length: 11; clone size: NA; J gene: TRBJ2-4; V gene: TRBV2; CDR3 DNA: TGTGCCAGCAGTGCGGGGAACATTCAGTACTTC; CDR3 protein: CASSAGNIQYF
D gene: TRBD1; CDR3 length: 15; clone size: NA; J gene: TRBJ1-5; V gene: TRBV7-2; CDR3 DNA: TGTGCCAGCAGCTCCCGGACAGGCCCCAATCAGCCCCAGCATTTT; CDR3 protein: CASSSRTGPNQPQHF
D gene: TRBD1; CDR3 length: 14; clone size: NA; J gene: TRBJ2-3; V gene: TRBV4-3; CDR3 DNA: TGCGCCAGCAGCCGAGGACAGGGGGCAGATACGCAGTATTTT; CDR3 protein: CASSRGQGADTQYF
D gene: NA; CDR3 length: 17; clone size: NA; J gene: TRBJ1-2; V gene: TRBV4-2; CDR3 DNA: TGTGCCAGCAGCCAAGATGGGGGGACGGATTTTAACTATGGCTACACCTTC; CDR3 protein: CASSQDGGTDFNYGYTF
D gene: TRBD1; CDR3 length: 14; clone size: NA; J gene: TRBJ1-3; V gene: TRBV10-2; CDR3 DNA: TGCGCCAGCAGTGCAGGGGGCACTGGAAACACCATATATTTT; CDR3 protein: CASSAGGTGNTIYF
D gene: NA; CDR3 length: 14; clone size: NA; J gene: TRBJ2-7; V gene: TRBV19; CDR3 DNA: TGTGCCAGTAGTCCTCGGGTGGCCCCCTACGAGCAGTACTTC; CDR3 protein: CASSPRVAPYEQYF
D gene: NA; CDR3 length: 15; clone size: once; J gene: TRBJ2-7; V gene: TRBV25-1; CDR3 DNA: TGTGCCAGCAGTGAAGACGGGACTGCCGCCTACGAGCAGTACTTC; CDR3 protein: CASSEDGTAAYEQYF
D gene: TRBD1; CDR3 length: 17; clone size: NA; J gene: TRBJ1-1; V gene: TRBV4-1; CDR3 DNA: TGCGCCAGCAGCCAACCCAAACGACAGGGGGCGAGGACTGAAGCTTTCTTT; CDR3 protein: CASSQPKRQGARTEAFF
D gene: TRBD1; CDR3 length: 15; clone size: NA; J gene: TRBJ2-2; V gene: TRBV25-1; CDR3 DNA: TGTGCCAGCAGTGTCCAGACAGGGGGCACCGGGGAGCTGTTTTTT; CDR3 protein: CASSVQTGGTGELFF
D gene: TRBD2; CDR3 length: 16; clone size: NA; J gene: TRBJ2-3; V gene: TRBV4-3; CDR3 DNA: TGCGCCAGCAGCCAAGATCCTCTCGGCGGGGGGGATACGCAGTATTTT; CDR3 protein: CASSQDPLGGGDTQYF
D gene: NA; CDR3 length: 14; clone size: NA; J gene: TRBJ1-1; V gene: TRBV10-3; CDR3 DNA: TGTGCCATCAGTGAGACAGGGCAGGAAACTGAAGCTTTCTTT; CDR3 protein: CAISETGQETEAFF
D gene: NA; CDR3 length: 16; clone size: NA; J gene: TRBJ2-1; V gene: TRBV7-8; CDR3 DNA: TGTGCCAGCAGCCCACGGGGTGAAGGCGGCTACAATGAGCAGTTCTTC; CDR3 protein: CASSPRGEGGYNEQFF
D gene: NA; CDR3 length: 15; clone size: NA; J gene: TRBJ1-2; V gene: TRBV11-2; CDR3 DNA: TGTGCCAGCGGGGCCCTGAAGGGGCCCAGCTATGGCTACACCTTC; CDR3 protein: CASGALKGPSYGYTF
D gene: TRBD1; CDR3 length: 15; clone size: NA; J gene: TRBJ2-7; V gene: TRBV27; CDR3 DNA: TGTGCCAGCAGAATACACGGGACAGGTCTCTACGAGCAGTACTTC; CDR3 protein: CASRIHGTGLYEQYF
D gene: NA; CDR3 length: 15; clone size: NA; J gene: TRBJ2-3; V gene: TRBV5-8; CDR3 DNA: TGTGCCAGCAGCTTGGAGCGAATACTCACAGATACGCAGTATTTT; CDR3 protein: CASSLERILTDTQYF
D gene: NA; CDR3 length: 12; clone size: NA; J gene: TRBJ2-5; V gene: TRBV27; CDR3 DNA: TGTGCCAGCGAAGACTATCGGGGGACCCAGTACTTC; CDR3 protein: CASEDYRGTQYF
D gene: NA; CDR3 length: 13; clone size: NA; J gene: TRBJ1-1; V gene: TRBV5-4; CDR3 DNA: TGTGCCAGTAGCGGGGACACAAACACTGAAGCTTTCTTT; CDR3 protein: CASSGDTNTEAFF
D gene: TRBD1; CDR3 length: 14; clone size: NA; J gene: TRBJ1-1; V gene: TRBV11-2; CDR3 DNA: TGTGCCAGCAGCATCGACAGGGGATCCGCTGAAGCTTTCTTT; CDR3 protein: CASSIDRGSAEAFF
D gene: TRBD2; CDR3 length: 14; clone size: few; J gene: TRBJ2-1; V gene: TRBV7-2; CDR3 DNA: TGTGCCAGCAGTATAAGCAGGGAGGGGAATGAGCAGTTCTTC; CDR3 protein: CASSISREGNEQFF